The following is a T cell receptor (beta chain) sequence with its context. This sample was included in a study of cytomegalovirus exposure and HLA in healthy donors. PCR amplification relied on 60 Vbeta primers (plus 13 Jbeta primers). Repertoires were generated with immunoSEQ multiplex PCR, while TCRdb's copy carries only in-frame clones and drops some. The sample carries approximately 180,000 clones, roughly 85% recorded once. The CDR3 spans 15 residues. V lost 6 bases and J lost 4; bases outside the gene matches: 10. The V gene's germline CDR1 is SGHTA and CDR2 FQGNSA. Specimen: PBMCs. This sequence joins TRBV7-2 and TRBJ2-3; 7 bases map to TRBD2. The source is a man aged 35 to 55 in good health and CMV-seropositive. The chain's CDR3 is CASRRLDGRPDTQYF. The CDR3 DNA sequence: TGTGCCAGCAGACGTCTGGACGGGAGGCCAGATACGCAGTATTTT.